The 19 T cell receptor beta chains in this list originate from one sample, sequenced in a study of OX40 agonist ivuxolimab in advanced cancers. Some clones are missing from TCRdb's copy, which holds only in-frame ones; the method was immunoSEQ multiplex PCR. The repertoire has 25,000 to 35,000 clones, approximately 84% of them found once; the top ten carry around a fifth. The sample consisted of CD4+ or CD8+ T cells sorted from blood, taken in a trial of the OX40 agonist ivuxolimab. The receptors come from an adult with an advanced solid tumor such as melanoma, head and neck, liver or kidney cancer.

The chain couples TRBV7-9 to TRBJ2-7; the D is unclear. The CDR3 extends over 14 amino acids. Germline CDR1 is SEHNR and CDR2 is FQNEAQ (reference sequence). V lost 5 bases and J 0 bases, leaving 11 bases between the germline ends. In nucleotides, the CDR3 is TGTGCCAGCAGCCCTGTAGCCAGCTCCTACGAGCAGTACTTC. Residues: CASSPVASSYEQYF.

The J gene is TRBJ2-5, the V gene TRBV5-1, with D possibly TRBD2 on 5 matching bases. This CDR3 comprises 14 residues. Germline V lookup: CDR1 SGHRS, CDR2 YFSETQ. Deletions cut 0 bases from V and 10 bases from J, with 16 bases between. The CDR3 DNA is TGCGCCAGCAGCTTGGAAGGGAGACTCGACGACCAGTACTTC. Translating it yields CASSLEGRLDDQYF.

The V gene is TRBV11-1, the J gene TRBJ2-7; perhaps TRBD1 as D (6 bases). The CDR3 runs 15 residues. Germline loops: CDR1 SGHAT, CDR2 FQDESV (reference sequence). V was shortened by 2 bases and J by 5 bases, with 16 bases between the two germline ends. As DNA, the CDR3 is TGTGCCAGCAGCTTAATAGGGCCCGGGACAAACGAGCAGTACTTC. This codes for CASSLIGPGTNEQYF.

V usage is TRBV29-1 and J usage is TRBJ2-3, with D possibly being TRBD2 (5 bases). This CDR3 is built from 14 residues. V was clipped by 2 bases and J by 6 bases, with 15 bases between them. Germline-derived CDR1 and CDR2 are SQVTM and ANQGSEA. The CDR3 is CSVERGLLSDTQYF. The CDR3 DNA reads as TGCAGCGTTGAAAGAGGACTCCTCTCTGATACGCAGTATTTT.

The chain links TRBV10-3 to TRBJ2-7, with 10 bases matching TRBD1. V lost 5 bases, J lost 0 bases, and 4 bases stayed unmatched. CDR1 is ENHRY, CDR2 SYGVKD, per germline. This CDR3 spans 15 amino acids. The CDR3 nucleotides read TGTGCCATCAGTTCGGGACAGGGGATCTCCTACGAGCAGTACTTC. Translated: CAISSGQGISYEQYF.

CDR3 sequence: CASSIDRTEINSPLHF. As DNA, the CDR3 is TGTGCCAGTAGTATAGATCGGACCGAAATTAATTCACCCCTCCACTTT. The chain recombines TRBV19 with TRBJ1-6; D gene unclear. This CDR3 is 16 amino acids long. The V gene lost 0 bases and the J gene lost 6 bases, with 12 bases spanning the gap. Germline CDR1 is LNHDA and CDR2 is SQIVND (reference sequence).

The V and J genes are TRBV5-6 and TRBJ1-1; D is ambiguous. V was cut by 4 bases and J by 6 bases, with 10 bases left in between. Germline values: CDR1 SGHDT, CDR2 YYEEEE. There are 12 residues in the CDR3. This chain's CDR3 is CASSETSAEAFF. For the CDR3, the DNA is TGTGCCAGCAGCGAGACTAGCGCTGAAGCTTTCTTT.

V usage is TRBV6-6 and J usage is TRBJ1-1; possibly TRBD1 for D (5 bases). The length of the CDR3 is 12 residues. V shed 6 bases and J shed 3 bases, with 8 bases lying between them. The germline CDR1 and CDR2 sequences are MNHNY and SVGAGI (reference sequence). CDR3 sequence reads: CASRQGYTEAFF. Written as DNA, the CDR3 is TGTGCCAGCAGGCAGGGCTACACTGAAGCTTTCTTT.

V is TRBV2 and J is TRBJ1-4, with D possibly matching TRBD1 (5 bases). V was clipped by 5 bases and J by 5 bases, with 15 bases between them. There are 15 residues in the CDR3. The germline V gene has CDR1 SNHLY and CDR2 FYNNEI. CDR3 nucleotide sequence: TGTGCCAGCAGTTACTCAGGGTACCAAAATGAAAAACTGTTTTTT. It encodes CASSYSGYQNEKLFF.

The rearrangement joins TRBV2 to TRBJ1-5; D is possibly TRBD1 (5 bases). With 7 bases removed from V and 9 bases from J, the gap between germline ends came to 16 bases. CDR3 length equals 13 residues. Germline CDR1 reads SNHLY; CDR2 reads FYNNEI. DNA of the CDR3: TGTGCCAGCAAGGAGCTGAGCGGGGGGCCCCAGCATTTT. Amino acid sequence: CASKELSGGPQHF. The full variable domain, with the rest looked up from reference TRBV2 and TRBJ1-5, is EPEVTQTPSHQVTQMGQEVILRCVPISNHLYFYWYRQILGQKVEFLVSFYNNEISEKSEIFDDQFSVERPDGSNFTLKIRSTKLEDSAMYFCASKELSGGPQHFGDGTRLSIL.

The J gene is TRBJ2-2, the V gene TRBV5-1, with 8 positions matching TRBD2. The CDR3 loop spans 15 amino acids. Per the germline V gene, CDR1 is SGHRS and CDR2 is YFSETQ. Unmatched junction bases numbered 5, after V lost 2 bases and J lost 5 bases. The CDR3 nucleotides read TGCGCCAGCAGCTTAGCGGCTAGCGGGACCGGGGAGCTGTTTTTT. The encoded protein is CASSLAASGTGELFF.

The chain links TRBV15 to TRBJ2-2, with D perhaps matching TRBD1 (7 bases). This CDR3 has 15 amino acids. CDR1 LNHNV and CDR2 YYDKDF come from the germline V gene (reference sequence). Deletions cut 1 base from V and 5 bases from J, with 11 bases between. The CDR3 sequence is CATSRVQGGTGELFF. The CDR3 coding sequence is TGTGCCACCAGCAGAGTGCAGGGGGGAACCGGGGAGCTGTTTTTT.

The CDR3: CASSVAYRSSGNTIYF. The CDR3 DNA sequence: TGTGCCAGCAGCGTGGCTTATAGGAGCTCTGGAAACACCATATATTTT. V and J are TRBV9 and TRBJ1-3; D call uncertain. This CDR3 is built from 16 residues. CDR1 and CDR2 from the germline V gene are SGDLS and YYNGEE. V lost 2 bases and J lost 0, with 12 bases in between.

The chain recombines TRBV5-6 with TRBJ2-3; D uncertain. This CDR3 has 14 amino acids. Germline CDR1 and CDR2: SGHDT and YYEEEE. V shed 0 bases and J shed 0 bases, with 5 bases lying between them. CDR3 bases: TGTGCCAGCAGCTTGGGCAGAAGCACAGATACGCAGTATTTT. Residues: CASSLGRSTDTQYF.

The rearrangement uses TRBV7-9 and TRBJ2-7; tentative D call: TRBD1 (6 bases). V was cut by 5 bases and J by 2 bases, with 19 bases left in between. The CDR3 spans 16 residues. Germline V CDR1 and CDR2: SEHNR, FQNEAQ (reference sequence). The CDR3 nucleotides are TGTGCCAGCAGCCTCAACTACAGGGCGAGGACCTACGAGCAGTACTTC. It translates to CASSLNYRARTYEQYF.

This clone was found once. An end of the junction does not agree with germline; a read error may underlie this. The chain couples TRBV23-1 to TRBJ1-4; 7 nucleotides match TRBD1. TRBV23-1 is an open reading frame, and its role is uncertain. This CDR3 comprises 16 residues. The CDR3 loop reads CASSQTCTGAPRKTVF. In nucleotides, the CDR3 is TGCGCCAGCAGTCAAACCTGCACAGGGGCACCAAGAAAAACTGTTTTT.

This sequence joins TRBV7-9 and TRBJ1-1; weak D call: TRBD1 (6 bases). The V gene's germline CDR1 is SEHNR and CDR2 FQNEAQ (reference sequence). The V and J ends lost 5 bases and 7 bases respectively, with 17 bases between them. The length of the CDR3 is 14 residues. The CDR3 sequence: CASSILGGSSEAFF. The CDR3 bases are TGTGCCAGCAGCATACTCGGGGGCTCAAGTGAAGCTTTCTTT.

The table lists this clone with a few counts. The J gene is TRBJ1-6, the V gene TRBV30; 9 bases agree with TRBD1. J was trimmed by 7 bases and V by 0 bases; bases with no gene match: 1. This CDR3 has 14 amino acids. Germline CDR1 reads GTSNPN; CDR2 reads SVGIG (reference sequence). In DNA form, the CDR3 reads TGTGCCTGGAGTGTCGGACAGGGGAATTCACCCCTCCACTTT. Translation gives CAWSVGQGNSPLHF.

A remark on this clone: One end of the junction is discordant with germline, which a read error may explain. The rearrangement links TRBV5-1 to TRBJ2-7; possible D gene TRBD1, 6 bases. Per the germline V gene, CDR1 is SGHRS and CDR2 is YFSETQ. The CDR3 sequence is 15 residues long. The CDR3 region has the DNA TGTGCCAGCAGCTTGACAGGCTTAAGCTCCTACGAGCAGTACTTC. It yields the protein CASSLTGLSSYEQYF.